This TCR beta chain was recorded in a study of TIL therapy for anti-PD-1-resistant metastatic lung cancer. V was trimmed by 0 bases and J by 10 bases, leaving 13 bases between them. The CDR3 runs to 14 residues. Germline CDR1 SGHDN, CDR2 FVKESK. Time point meaning: pre-treatment sample, taken before nivolumab and TIL therapy. Enrollment ran from 2017 to early 2020. The immunoSEQ assay was v3. Profiled with immunoSEQ multiplex PCR; TCRdb holds only in-frame clones, not every one. The sample lists approximately 20,000 clones, about 79% occurring once. J is TRBJ1-3 and V is TRBV14, with D tentatively TRBD1 (6 bases). The input for sequencing was blood, taken at baseline. This clonotype was obtained from a person between 30 and 79 years old with non-small cell lung cancer. Written as DNA, the CDR3 is TGTGCCAGCAGCCAAGAGTTGGCAGGGGTTACCATATATTTT. This codes for CASSQELAGVTIYF.